This is a list of T cell receptor beta chains from one sample in a study of regulatory T cells in long-lasting Graves disease. MiXCR was run by TCRdb on the multiplex PCR reads, yielding one entry per CDR3 protein. The table shows some 410,000 distinct CDR3 sequences, with approximately 16% occurring only once. This same sample was also part of a study on T cells in Graves' hyperthyroidism and ophthalmopathy.

The source was peripheral blood mononuclear cells (PBMCs), collected at new diagnosis, from a patient treated with antithyroid drugs. The receptors derive from a woman aged 30 to 39 with Graves disease. Each CDR3 is given with its conserved first and last residue. The D gene is left open where the match is weak. A row's size may be missing; if present it is once, few, many or a size class.

V gene	clone size	J gene	D gene	CDR3 length	CDR3 DNA	CDR3 protein
TRBV30	many	TRBJ2-5	NA	14	TGTGCCTGGAGTGTAGATAATCTGAGGGAGACCCAGTACTTC	CAWSVDNLRETQYF
TRBV6-1	NA	TRBJ2-1	TRBD1	17	TGTGCCAGCAGTGAATATGGTCGACAGGGGGCGAGGGATGAGCAGTTCTTC	CASSEYGRQGARDEQFF
TRBV9	NA	TRBJ2-1	TRBD2	17	TGTGCCAGCAGCGCCCGACTAGCGGGAGGCGGGCACAATGAGCAGTTCTTC	CASSARLAGGGHNEQFF
TRBV4-1	many	TRBJ2-7	NA	14	TGCGCCAGCAGCCAAGGGTCAGGCGCCACGGAGCAGTACTTC	CASSQGSGATEQYF
TRBV20-1	NA	TRBJ2-2	TRBD2	15	TGCAGTGCTCAAGAGGGAGGGCTTGGCACCGGGGAGCTGTTTTTT	CSAQEGGLGTGELFF
TRBV28	few	TRBJ1-6	TRBD1	16	TGTGCCAGCAGTTTACTCCTCGGGACAGGGCTTTCACCCCTCCACTTT	CASSLLLGTGLSPLHF
TRBV6-1	once	TRBJ2-7	TRBD1	14	TGTGCCAGCAGTCCGGGACAGAGTTACTACGAGCAGTACTTC	CASSPGQSYYEQYF
TRBV5-1	few	TRBJ2-7	TRBD1	15	TGCGCCAGCAGCTTGGCCGGGGGACAGGGGTACGAGCAGTACTTC	CASSLAGGQGYEQYF
TRBV28	many	TRBJ2-2	NA	13	TGTGCCAGCAGTTTCCCCGACACCGGGGAGCTGTTTTTT	CASSFPDTGELFF
TRBV25-1	NA	TRBJ2-6	NA	18	TGTGCCAGCAGTAAATTCGGGACCCAGGGGTCTGGGGCCAACGTCCTGACTTTC	CASSKFGTQGSGANVLTF
TRBV5-5	many	TRBJ2-7	NA	16	TGTGCCAGCAGCTTTGGGATTGAAGGGGGTCTGAGCGAGCAGTACTTC	CASSFGIEGGLSEQYF
TRBV4-1	many	TRBJ2-3	NA	13	TGCGCCAGCAGCCTCAGACTGTGGGATACGCAGTATTTT	CASSLRLWDTQYF
TRBV12-3/TRBV12-4	NA	TRBJ2-5	NA	15	TGTGCCAGCAGCATCCGACTACCCTACCAAGAGACCCAGTACTTC	CASSIRLPYQETQYF
TRBV14	few	TRBJ1-1	NA	13	TGTGCCAGCAGCCCCCGACAGGATCCGTTGGCTTTCTTT	CASSPRQDPLAFF
TRBV3-1	many	TRBJ1-5	NA	16	TGTGCCAGCAGCCAAGGGACGGGACGGGGGTTTCAGCCCCAGCATTTT	CASSQGTGRGFQPQHF
TRBV11-2	many	TRBJ2-1	NA	14	TGTGCCAGCAGCTTAGACCAGGGCTCGGGTGAGCAGTTCTTC	CASSLDQGSGEQFF
TRBV29-1	NA	TRBJ2-1	NA	10	TGCAGCGTTGGACAAAATGAGCAGTTCTTC	CSVGQNEQFF
TRBV27	NA	TRBJ2-5	NA	13	TGTGCCAGCAGTTTAATGGCTGGGACGACCCAGTACTTC	CASSLMAGTTQYF
TRBV7-2	few	TRBJ2-2	TRBD2	15	TGTGCCAGCAGCTTCAACCGGGGGGACACCGGGGAGCTGTTTTTT	CASSFNRGDTGELFF
TRBV27	many	TRBJ2-1	TRBD2	17	TGTGCCAGCAGTATGGGACTAGCGGTCCATTCCTACAATGAGCAGTTCTTC	CASSMGLAVHSYNEQFF
TRBV6-1	many	TRBJ2-5	NA	11	TGTGCCAGCACTCGAGGGGGAGACCAGTACTTC	CASTRGGDQYF
TRBV13	NA	TRBJ2-1	NA	13	TGTGCCAGCAAGATTCTGGGGTACGATGAGCAGTTCTTC	CASKILGYDEQFF
TRBV6-2/TRBV6-3	many	TRBJ2-1	NA	15	TGTGCCAGCAGTTACTCGAAGAGGGGGTACAATGAGCAGTTCTTC	CASSYSKRGYNEQFF